This T cell receptor beta chain was observed in a study of blood T cell repertoires in COVID-19. Looking at the study overall: T cells, B-cell-depleted T cells, or PBMCs supplied cDNA or gDNA.

Categorization into cohorts depended on clinical history that participants reported. The method was immunoSEQ multiplex PCR; TCRdb's version includes in-frame clones alone and lacks a portion of them. Seen here are 110,000 to 150,000 clones, 75% to 90% observed once, and the top ten hold less than 4.5%. This CDR3 has 15 amino acids. Germline V gene sequence: CDR1 SGHTS, CDR2 YDEGEE. V lost 4 bases and J lost 1; bases outside the gene matches: 4. Sequencing was done on a sample of PBMCs or T cells enriched from blood (not recorded which). This TCR was recovered from a man aged 45 to 65 who had recovered from COVID-19. This chain uses TRBV5-8 with TRBJ2-1, with 8 nucleotides matching TRBD1. The CDR3 DNA reads as TGTGCCAGCAGCCGGACAGGGATTTCCTACAATGAGCAGTTCTTC. Translated, it gives CASSRTGISYNEQFF.